This note documents a single T cell receptor (beta chain) sequence. Genomic DNA, the template, was used for profiling of the TCR beta VDJ and CDR3. TCRdb re-called the reads through MiXCR, storing one row per CDR3 protein. Found here are hundreds of thousands of distinct CDR3 sequences, more than 25% of them singletons; the top ten hold less than 0.85%. Germline loops: CDR1 SGHRS, CDR2 YFSETQ. The CDR3 loop spans 18 amino acids. With V trimmed by 4 bases and J by 1 base, 11 bases remained unmatched. Patients picked for sequencing had shown CD8+CD57+ cell expansion detected by flow cytometry. Every patient presented with severe acquired aplastic anemia. This record belongs to a study of CD8+CD57+ T cells in acquired aplastic anemia. The overall study: DNA per sorted CD4+ or CD8+ sample ranged about 0.2 to 27.4 ug, averaging roughly 3.2 ug.

The clonotype originates from a human donor with aplastic anemia. V and J are TRBV5-1 and TRBJ2-7; TRBD2 agrees at 13 bases. Sequencing was carried out using sorted CD4+, CD8+, or CD8+CD57+ T cells (not recorded which) from PBMCs. The CDR3: CASSLGLAGLTTSYEQYF. The CDR3, as DNA: TGCGCCAGCAGCCTGGGACTAGCGGGGCTTACAACTTCCTACGAGCAGTACTTC.